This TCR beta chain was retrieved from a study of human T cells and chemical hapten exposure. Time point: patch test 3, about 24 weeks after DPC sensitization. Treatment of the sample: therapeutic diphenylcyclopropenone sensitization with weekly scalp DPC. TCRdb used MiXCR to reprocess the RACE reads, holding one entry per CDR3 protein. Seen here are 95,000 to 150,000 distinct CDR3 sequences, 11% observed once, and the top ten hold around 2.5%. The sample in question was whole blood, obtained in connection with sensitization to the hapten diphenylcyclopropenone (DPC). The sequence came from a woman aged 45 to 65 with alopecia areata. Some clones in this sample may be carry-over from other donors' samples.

The CDR3 DNA follows: TGTGCCAGCAGCCCCTTCAAGAGCTCCTACGAGCAGTACTTC. It yields the protein CASSPFKSSYEQYF. This chain uses TRBV13 with TRBJ2-7, with D uncertain. Germline CDR1 is PRHDT and CDR2 is FYEKMQ (reference sequence). The V end was cut by 5 bases, the J end by 0 bases, with 11 bases between. The CDR3 runs 14 residues.